The 2 T cell receptor beta chains below come from one sample, sequenced in a study of blood T cell repertoires in COVID-19. TCRdb's table, derived via immunoSEQ multiplex PCR, lists solely in-frame clones and lacks some. Of 280,000 or so clones in the sample, 88% were seen once. Sequencing was carried out using peripheral blood. The source of these receptors is a woman in her twenties or thirties who had recovered from COVID-19.

This clone was picked up a small number of times. J is TRBJ1-3 and V is TRBV9, with no clear D. Trimming cost V 6 bases and J 0 bases, with 19 bases left between them. Germline CDR1 reads SGDLS; CDR2 reads YYNGEE. The CDR3 extends over 17 amino acids. The CDR3 sequence: CASTRRERPNSGNTIYF. CDR3 coding DNA: TGTGCCAGCACCCGTAGGGAGCGGCCGAACTCTGGAAACACCATATATTTT.

This sequence joins TRBV5-6 and TRBJ1-6, with D possibly being TRBD1 (5 bases). Germline V gene sequence: CDR1 SGHDT, CDR2 YYEEEE. This CDR3 contains 18 residues. V was pared by 4 bases and J by 8 bases, with 25 bases between. CDR3 DNA sequence: TGTGCCAGCAGCCAACCGTCAGGAGGGGCAGGATGGGATTCACCCCTCCACTTT. It yields the protein CASSQPSGGAGWDSPLHF.